One and the same sample provided the 10 T cell receptor beta chains below, sequenced in a study of early T cells in non-severe SARS-CoV-2 infection. A single record per CDR3 protein comes from TCRdb applying MiXCR to the 5' RACE reads. The sample includes fewer than 75,000 distinct CDR3 sequences, roughly 18% of them seen just once. The specimen was whole blood, collected at baseline. The receptors here all came from an adult who was a healthcare worker with PCR-confirmed SARS-CoV-2 infection or an uninfected control (not recorded which).

V usage is TRBV20-1 and J usage is TRBJ1-2; D is unclear. From germline, CDR1 is DFQATT and CDR2 SNEGSKA (reference sequence). The germline V and J ends were trimmed by 7 bases and 4 bases, with 13 bases remaining between them. The CDR3 is made up of 12 amino acids. Written as DNA, the CDR3 is TGCAGTGTTCAGGACCTTAGCTATGGCTACACCTTC. This encodes CSVQDLSYGYTF.

In this sample, this clonotype turned up many times. The CDR3 DNA reads as TGTGCCAGCAGCCCCACAGGGTCCGAGCAGTACTTC. This encodes CASSPTGSEQYF. The chain uses TRBV7-8 and TRBJ2-7; TRBD1 might be the D (6 bases). Trimming took off 5 bases at V and 6 bases at J, with 11 bases between the two ends. This CDR3 has 12 residues. Germline V gives CDR1 SGHVS, CDR2 FQNEAQ.

The chain recombines TRBV5-1 with TRBJ2-3, with unresolved D. Germline-derived CDR1 and CDR2 are SGHRS and YFSETQ. Trimming cost V 4 bases and J 4 bases, with 13 bases left between them. The CDR3 extends over 14 amino acids. CDR3 in DNA: TGCGCCAGCAGCCCGACACGCCGGGCAGATACGCAGTATTTT. Translation gives CASSPTRRADTQYF.

The chain joins TRBV5-1 to TRBJ2-7, with D unresolved. The CDR3 is made up of 13 amino acids. V was clipped by 1 base and J by 5 bases, with 10 bases between them. Germline CDR1 reads SGHRS; CDR2 reads YFSETQ. CDR3 sequence: CASSLRPFDEQYF. CDR3 DNA: TGCGCCAGCAGCTTGAGGCCGTTCGACGAGCAGTACTTC.

This clonotype has a count of ten or more. The chain couples TRBV24-1 to TRBJ2-5, with 15 bases fitting TRBD2. The CDR3 has 18 residues. Germline CDR1 is KGHDR and CDR2 is SFDVKD. J was trimmed by 4 bases and V by 4 bases; bases with no gene match: 9. This CDR3 is CATSDLGLAGGTGETQYF. The CDR3 nucleotides read TGTGCCACCAGTGACCTCGGACTAGCGGGAGGGACGGGAGAGACCCAGTACTTC.

The rearrangement joins TRBV7-2 to TRBJ1-1; TRBD1 matches 7 bases. Germline V lookup: CDR1 SGHTA, CDR2 FQGNSA. The CDR3 runs 13 residues. With 7 bases clipped from V and 0 bases from J, the junction kept 2 bases outside the gene matches. CDR3: CASKGQMNTEAFF. The CDR3 DNA reads as TGTGCCAGCAAGGGACAGATGAACACTGAAGCTTTCTTT.

This sequence joins TRBV6-2 or TRBV6-3 and TRBJ1-1; D may be TRBD1 (5 bases). Trimming took 6 bases from V and 9 from J, leaving 14 bases between them. Germline-derived CDR1 and CDR2 are MNHEY and SVGEGT. The CDR3 spans 12 residues. For the CDR3, the DNA is TGTGCCAGCAGAACAGGACCCAGCAAAGCTTTCTTT. It yields the protein CASRTGPSKAFF.

The gene calls are TRBV24-1 and TRBJ1-6, with D unclear. From germline, CDR1 is KGHDR and CDR2 SFDVKD. V dropped 1 base and J dropped 9 bases, with 15 bases sitting between them. The CDR3 is 16 residues long. The DNA of the CDR3 is TGTGCCACCAGTGATTTTCCGTCCCCGGACCCTTCACCCCTCCACTTT. Residues: CATSDFPSPDPSPLHF.

A few counts support this clonotype. The rearrangement links TRBV7-8 to TRBJ1-4, with TRBD1 as a possible D gene (6 bases). The CDR3 spans 14 residues. The V end lost 5 bases, the J end lost 7 bases, and 14 bases lay between the germline ends. Germline-derived CDR1 and CDR2 are SGHVS and FQNEAQ. The CDR3 DNA reads TGTGCCAGCAGCCACAGGGAGGGCCGTGAAAAACTGTTTTTT. This translates into CASSHREGREKLFF.

J is TRBJ2-2 and V is TRBV3-1; no clear D. Trimming took 1 base from V and 5 from J, leaving 14 bases between them. The germline CDR1 and CDR2 sequences are LGHDT and YNNKEL (reference sequence). CDR3 length: 16 residues. The CDR3 loop is CASSQGFSRPTGELFF. CDR3 sequence (DNA): TGTGCCAGCAGCCAAGGTTTCAGCCGGCCGACCGGGGAGCTGTTTTTT.